These 5 T cell receptor beta chains share one sample of origin, sequenced in a study of OX40 agonist ivuxolimab in advanced cancers. Profiling relied on immunoSEQ multiplex PCR, and the TCRdb table lists in-frame clones only, not all of them. The table includes 65,000 to 80,000 clones, roughly nine tenths detected once. The material sequenced was CD4+ or CD8+ T cells sorted from blood, taken in a trial of the OX40 agonist ivuxolimab. The receptors originated from an adult with an advanced solid tumor such as melanoma, head and neck, liver or kidney cancer.

CDR3 sequence: CASTRTSGIQETQYF. The CDR3 region has the DNA TGTGCCAGCACTCGGACTAGCGGGATACAAGAGACCCAGTACTTC. The chain uses TRBV18 and TRBJ2-5, with 12 positions matching TRBD2. Germline V lookup: CDR1 KGHSH, CDR2 LQKENI. There are 15 residues in the CDR3. J lost 2 bases, V lost 8 bases, and 6 bases had no gene match.

The J gene is TRBJ2-6, the V gene TRBV7-2; 7 nucleotides agree with TRBD2. Germline V gene lookup returns CDR1 SGHTA and CDR2 FQGNSA. The CDR3 has 18 residues. The V gene end was trimmed by 1 base and the J gene end by 0 bases; junction bases not matched to a gene: 6. The CDR3 loop reads CASSLVGGVPSGANVLTF. CDR3 nucleotide sequence: TGTGCCAGCAGCTTAGTGGGAGGGGTCCCCTCTGGGGCCAACGTCCTGACTTTC.

This chain joins TRBV19 and TRBJ2-7; TRBD1 matches 8 bases. The CDR3 has 15 residues. The V and J ends lost 2 bases and 2 bases, in that order; junction bases with no gene match: 5. Germline V gene sequence: CDR1 LNHDA, CDR2 SQIVND (reference sequence). CDR3 sequence reads: CASSILGGQAYEQYF. For the CDR3, the DNA is TGTGCCAGTAGTATACTTGGGGGACAGGCCTACGAGCAGTACTTC.

CDR3 nucleotides: TGTGCCAGCTCATGGGGACAGACTAACTATGGCTACACCTTC. This translates into CASSWGQTNYGYTF. The genes are TRBV18 and TRBJ1-2, with 7 bases matching TRBD1. Germline V CDR1 and CDR2: KGHSH, LQKENI. CDR3 length equals 14 residues. With V trimmed by 5 bases and J by 0 bases, 3 bases remained unmatched.

A few counts support this clone. The V call is TRBV29-1, the J call TRBJ2-7, with 8 positions matching TRBD1. Germline V gene lookup returns CDR1 SQVTM and CDR2 ANQGSEA. The CDR3 consists of 13 residues. With V trimmed by 7 bases and J by 5 bases, 10 bases remained unmatched. Here the CDR3 DNA reads TGCAGCGCCACCGGACAGGGTATCCACGAGCAGTACTTC. Amino acid sequence: CSATGQGIHEQYF.